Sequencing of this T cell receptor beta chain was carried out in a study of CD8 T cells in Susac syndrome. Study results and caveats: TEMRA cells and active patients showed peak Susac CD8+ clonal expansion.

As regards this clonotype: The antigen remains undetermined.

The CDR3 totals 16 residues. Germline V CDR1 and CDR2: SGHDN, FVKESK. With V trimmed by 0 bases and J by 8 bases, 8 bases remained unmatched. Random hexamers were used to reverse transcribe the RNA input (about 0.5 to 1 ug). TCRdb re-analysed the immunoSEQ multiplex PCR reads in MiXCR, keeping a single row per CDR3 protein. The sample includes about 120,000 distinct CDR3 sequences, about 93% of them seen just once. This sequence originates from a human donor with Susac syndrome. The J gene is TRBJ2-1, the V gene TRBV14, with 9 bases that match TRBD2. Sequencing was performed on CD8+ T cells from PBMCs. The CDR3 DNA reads TGTGCCAGCAGCCAAGAATGGGCGGGGGGGCCCCATGAGCAGTTCTTC. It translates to CASSQEWAGGPHEQFF. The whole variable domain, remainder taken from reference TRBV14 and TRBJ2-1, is EAGVTQFPSHSVIEKGQTVTLRCDPISGHDNLYWYRRVMGKEIKFLLHFVKESKQDESGMPNNRFLAERTGGTYSTLKVQPAELEDSGVYFCASSQEWAGGPHEQFFGPGTRLTVL.